This TCR beta chain was identified during a study of blood T cell repertoires in COVID-19. Trimming cost V 0 bases and J 6 bases, with 20 bases left between them. There are 17 residues in the CDR3. Per the germline V gene, CDR1 is LGHNA and CDR2 is YSLEER. TCRdb's table, derived via immunoSEQ multiplex PCR, lists solely in-frame clones and lacks some. The sample consists of under 200,000 clones, over 80% of them appearing once. The specimen was peripheral blood. The TCR comes from a woman in her fifties or sixties with acute or convalescent COVID-19. The rearrangement uses TRBV4-3 and TRBJ1-2, with D hard to call. CDR3 protein: CASSQDRAGNLMDGYTF. CDR3 sequence (DNA): TGCGCCAGCAGCCAAGATCGGGCCGGGAACTTGATGGATGGCTACACCTTC.